These 24 T cell receptor beta chains were sequenced from one sample in a study of T cells in localized non-small cell lung cancer. Measured with immunoSEQ multiplex PCR; TCRdb has only the in-frame clones, and not every one. The sample carries about 2,200 clones, 20% to 30% recorded once. Sequencing was performed on lung tumor tissue, taken before any cancer treatment. The receptor set was obtained from a woman aged 35-75 years with stage III squamous cell lung carcinoma.

This clone was counted between two and nine times. The chain recombines TRBV11-3 with TRBJ2-5; no clear D gene. Germline CDR1 is SGHNT and CDR2 is YENEEA. Deletions cut 3 bases from V and 1 base from J, with 9 bases between. The CDR3 sequence is 14 residues long. Here the CDR3 reads CASSLASLQETQYF. The CDR3 DNA follows: TGTGCCAGCAGCTTGGCCAGTCTCCAAGAGACCCAGTACTTC. Drawing the rest from reference TRBV11-3 and TRBJ2-5, the complete variable domain is EAGVVQSPRYKIIEKKQPVAFWCNPISGHNTLYWYLQNLGQGPELLIRYENEEAVDDSQLPKDRFSAERLKGVDSTLKIQPAELGDSAVYLCASSLASLQETQYFGPGTRLLVL.

The rearrangement links TRBV6-8 to TRBJ2-3; the match to TRBD1 covers 11 bases. There are 18 residues in the CDR3. The J segment lost 4 bases and the V segment lost 7 bases, leaving 16 bases of the junction unmatched. Germline values: CDR1 MNHGY, CDR2 SAAAGT. As DNA, the CDR3 is TGTGCCAGCACCGGGGGGACAGGGGGAGTGTGGCTCCCAGATACGCAGTATTTT. This translates into CASTGGTGGVWLPDTQYF.

This clone was found a few times. J is TRBJ2-7 and V is TRBV6-8; D remains ambiguous. Germline CDR1 and CDR2: MNHGY and SAAAGT. CDR3 length: 12 residues. V gave up 6 bases and J gave up 3 bases, with 9 bases separating them. The CDR3 spells CASRAPLYEQYF. The CDR3 DNA follows: TGTGCCAGCAGGGCCCCCCTCTACGAGCAGTACTTC.

In its sample, this clone is medium-sized (0.01 to 0.1%). This chain links TRBV11-3 with TRBJ1-2; D perhaps matches TRBD1 (6 bases). The germline V and J ends were trimmed by 7 bases and 7 bases, with 31 bases remaining between them. This CDR3 has 18 residues. CDR1 is SGHNT, CDR2 YENEEA, per germline. The CDR3 reads CASTQDRGGSGGSSGYTF. The CDR3 region has the DNA TGTGCCAGCACCCAGGACAGAGGAGGAAGCGGGGGGTCCTCTGGCTACACCTTC.

V usage is TRBV30 and J usage is TRBJ1-5, with 11 bases aligning to TRBD1. V shed 3 bases and J 3 bases; nucleotides not matched to a gene: 7. Germline-derived CDR1 and CDR2 are GTSNPN and SVGIG (reference sequence). The CDR3 length is 16 residues. As DNA, the CDR3 is TGTGCCTGGAGGGGGACAGGGGGAGTCTTCAATCAGCCCCAGCATTTT. It is translated as CAWRGTGGVFNQPQHF.

The chain carries TRBV11-3 and TRBJ2-6; D gene uncertain. V was cut by 6 bases and J by 0 bases, with 18 bases left in between. The germline V gene encodes CDR1 SGHNT and CDR2 YENEEA. CDR3 length equals 18 residues. Written as DNA, the CDR3 is TGTGCCAGCAGAAATGACCGGCTATCCAACTCTGGGGCCAACGTCCTGACTTTC. It encodes CASRNDRLSNSGANVLTF.

This clone was recorded a few times. The chain has TRBV6-8 and TRBJ2-7; TRBD2 aligns across 8 bases. The V segment lost 5 bases and the J segment 5 bases; nucleotides outside the gene matches: 14. Per the germline V gene, CDR1 is MNHGY and CDR2 is SAAAGT. The CDR3 totals 16 residues. The CDR3 nucleotides are TGTGCCAGCAGTCAGCGGGGGAAATCCCTACGGAACGAGCAGTACTTC. Protein sequence: CASSQRGKSLRNEQYF.

V usage is TRBV29-1 and J usage is TRBJ1-1; D is unclear. The germline gives CDR1 SQVTM, CDR2 ANQGSEA. Deletions cut 4 bases from V and 6 bases from J, with 15 bases between. CDR3 length: 13 residues. CDR3 DNA sequence: TGCAGCGTTGGAACCCCCGTGGGCGCTGAAGCTTTCTTT. Translated, it gives CSVGTPVGAEAFF.

V is TRBV11-3 and J is TRBJ2-4; a possible D gene is TRBD2 (6 bases). The germline V and J ends were trimmed by 4 bases and 3 bases, with 10 bases remaining between them. CDR1 is SGHNT and CDR2 is YENEEA in the germline V gene. There are 14 residues in the CDR3. The CDR3 sequence is CASSSPGVKNIQYF. The CDR3 coding sequence is TGTGCCAGCAGCTCCCCGGGGGTCAAAAACATTCAGTACTTC.

The chain combines TRBV30 with TRBJ1-3; no definite D call. V was pared by 4 bases and J by 0 bases, with 10 bases between. The germline gives CDR1 GTSNPN, CDR2 SVGIG (reference sequence). CDR3 length: 14 amino acids. CDR3 amino acids: CAWNSVISGNTIYF. CDR3 in DNA: TGTGCCTGGAACAGCGTCATCTCTGGAAACACCATATATTTT.

The rearrangement links TRBV6-8 to TRBJ2-1, with 8 bases fitting TRBD1. There are 13 residues in the CDR3. Trimming removed 2 bases from V and 14 bases from J; junction bases left unmatched: 8. Germline V lookup: CDR1 MNHGY, CDR2 SAAAGT. The CDR3 reads CASSYTGGQGKFF. The DNA for the CDR3 is TGTGCCAGCAGTTACACGGGTGGACAGGGCAAGTTCTTC.

V usage is TRBV9 and J usage is TRBJ1-2; 9 bases are a match to TRBD1. This CDR3 comprises 14 residues. V shed 2 bases, J shed 9 bases, and the junction held 8 bases outside the gene matches. Germline V gene lookup returns CDR1 SGDLS and CDR2 YYNGEE. CDR3 DNA sequence: TGTGCCAGCAGCGTCACAGGGGGCGCGAGGAGCTACACCTTC. It encodes CASSVTGGARSYTF.

This clone was observed a handful of times. This chain links TRBV12-5 with TRBJ1-4; D call uncertain. Germline V gene data show CDR1 as LGHNT and CDR2 as FRNRAP. This CDR3 contains 15 residues. CDR3 protein: CASTSYRATNEKLFF. Here the CDR3 DNA reads TGTGCCAGCACTTCCTACCGGGCAACTAATGAAAAACTGTTTTTT.

The J gene is TRBJ2-7, the V gene TRBV5-1, with TRBD1 as a possible D gene (6 bases). CDR3 length: 15 residues. Trimming stripped 2 bases from V and 1 base from J, with 13 bases between. CDR1 and CDR2 from the germline V gene are SGHRS and YFSETQ. In nucleotides, the CDR3 is TGCGCCAGCAGCTTAACAGGGCGGGCTTCCTACGAGCAGTACTTC. This gives the protein CASSLTGRASYEQYF.

This CDR3 is CASSLGPALYEQYF. CDR3 in DNA: TGCGCCAGCAGCTTGGGGCCCGCCCTATACGAGCAGTACTTC. This chain links TRBV5-1 with TRBJ2-7, with D hard to call. V dropped 0 bases and J dropped 4 bases, with 11 bases sitting between them. The CDR3 spans 14 residues. Looked up from germline, CDR1 is SGHRS and CDR2 is YFSETQ.

By frequency in the sample, this clone is medium-sized. The chain has TRBV6-8 and TRBJ1-5; a possible D gene is TRBD1 (5 bases). V was shortened by 4 bases and J by 1 base, with 14 bases between the two germline ends. The CDR3 spans 16 residues. Germline V gene sequence: CDR1 MNHGY, CDR2 SAAAGT. In DNA form, the CDR3 reads TGTGCCAGCAGTTGGGGACGGCTAGGGAGCAATCAGCCCCAGCATTTT. Translating gives CASSWGRLGSNQPQHF.

The sample holds a few counts of this clone. The chain employs TRBV11-3 and TRBJ2-1; 7 nucleotides match TRBD2. Germline CDR1 reads SGHNT; CDR2 reads YENEEA. The CDR3 loop spans 16 amino acids. V was clipped by 6 bases and J by 1 base; unmatched bases: 9. CDR3 sequence: CASRFIAGTSYNEQFF. The CDR3 DNA reads TGTGCCAGCAGGTTTATAGCGGGCACTTCCTACAATGAGCAGTTCTTC.

The rearrangement links TRBV11-3 to TRBJ1-2; D unresolved. Germline-derived CDR1 and CDR2 are SGHNT and YENEEA. This CDR3 comprises 14 residues. The V end lost 3 bases, the J end lost 7 bases, and 15 bases lay between the germline ends. The CDR3 protein is CASSLDLGRGGYTF. The CDR3 bases are TGTGCCAGCAGCTTGGATCTGGGTCGGGGTGGCTACACCTTC.

The chain uses TRBV19 and TRBJ2-7; D is unclear. Deletions cut 1 base from V and 10 bases from J, with 17 bases between. Germline values: CDR1 LNHDA, CDR2 SQIVND (reference sequence). The CDR3 runs to 14 residues. The CDR3 protein is CASSIAMEAGVQYF. As DNA, the CDR3 is TGTGCCAGTAGTATAGCGATGGAAGCCGGAGTACAGTACTTC.

This clone appeared a few times. The chain couples TRBV6-7 to TRBJ1-2; D ambiguous. Being an ORF, TRBV6-7 has a function that is uncertain. V was pared by 6 bases and J by 5 bases, with 7 bases between. The CDR3 contains 11 residues. DNA of the CDR3: TGTGCCAGCAGCCCGCGGTATGGCTACACCTTC. Translating it yields CASSPRYGYTF.

The gene calls are TRBV11-3 and TRBJ1-6, with TRBD1 matching over 9 bases. Per germline, CDR1 SGHNT and CDR2 YENEEA. Unmatched junction bases numbered 2, after V lost 3 bases and J lost 5 bases. This CDR3 contains 15 residues. The CDR3 sequence is CASSFRDRDNSPLHF. The CDR3 coding sequence is TGTGCCAGCAGCTTTAGGGACAGGGATAATTCACCCCTCCACTTT.

This clone was found a few times. V and J are TRBV9 and TRBJ2-4; D possibly corresponds to TRBD2 (6 bases). Looked up from germline, CDR1 is SGDLS and CDR2 is YYNGEE. Trimming took off 5 bases at V and 6 bases at J, with 18 bases between the two ends. The CDR3 contains 15 residues. The chain's CDR3 is CASRPAPGVPNIQYF. Here the CDR3 DNA reads TGTGCCAGCAGGCCCGCCCCGGGGGTCCCAAACATTCAGTACTTC.

This chain connects TRBV19 to TRBJ2-3, with D maybe TRBD1 (5 bases). The CDR3 runs to 13 residues. Trimming removed 3 bases at V and 4 bases at J, with 8 bases between. Germline values: CDR1 LNHDA, CDR2 SQIVND (reference sequence). CDR3 sequence: CASSISRADTQYF. CDR3 DNA sequence: TGTGCCAGTAGTATTTCCAGGGCAGATACGCAGTATTTT.

The V call is TRBV11-3, the J call TRBJ1-5, with no clear D. V dropped 1 base and J dropped 4 bases, with 14 bases sitting between them. Germline V gene lookup returns CDR1 SGHNT and CDR2 YENEEA. The CDR3 has 16 amino acids. In nucleotides, the CDR3 is TGTGCCAGCAGCTTAGGGTTGGCAGCCTCTAATCAGCCCCAGCATTTT. Amino acids: CASSLGLAASNQPQHF. Based on the CDR3 plus reference TRBV11-3 and TRBJ1-5, the full variable domain is EAGVVQSPRYKIIEKKQPVAFWCNPISGHNTLYWYLQNLGQGPELLIRYENEEAVDDSQLPKDRFSAERLKGVDSTLKIQPAELGDSAVYLCASSLGLAASNQPQHFGDGTRLSIL.